A selection of T cell receptor beta chains follows, all from one sample in a study of shared clonotypes between healthy human individuals. Profiled with immunoSEQ multiplex PCR; TCRdb holds only in-frame clones, not every one. The table lists about 2,500,000 clones, around 94% of them singletons. The material sequenced was naive CD4+ T cells sorted from blood. These receptors originate from a man younger than 30 in good health. Each CDR3 is given with its conserved first and last residue.

TRBV4-3	TRBJ1-2	16	CASSQGTGTSNYGYTF
TRBV6-8	TRBJ1-2	15	CASSAYSPTSYGYTF
TRBV6-1	TRBJ2-7	15	CASSDRTGVNYEQYF
TRBV5-5	TRBJ2-5	14	CASSLPGVQETQYF
TRBV10-1	TRBJ1-5	16	CASSESTGGSNQPQHF
TRBV7-9	TRBJ1-3	16	CASSPRQGHSGNTIYF
TRBV7-2	TRBJ1-1	14	CASSLGGPGAEAFF
TRBV27	TRBJ1-1	14	CASSPDRVRTEAFF
TRBV28	TRBJ2-7	15	CASSTGGTEGYEQYF
TRBV5-1	TRBJ2-1	16	CASSLRGGGSYNEQFF
TRBV28	TRBJ1-2	15	CASSSQGGRGYGYTF
TRBV21-1	TRBJ1-1	14	CASTDGGMNTEAFF
TRBV5-4	TRBJ1-4	14	CASSLGGVNEKLFF
TRBV27	TRBJ1-5	13	CASRQGAGQPQHF
TRBV2	TRBJ2-5	11	CASSEEAPPDF
TRBV28	TRBJ2-3	15	CASSSPSTTGWTQYF
TRBV7-2	TRBJ2-7	15	CASSLMTSGSYEQYF
TRBV18	TRBJ1-1	13	CASSPPHRLEAFF
TRBV9	TRBJ1-2	15	CASSAGQGVNYGYTF
TRBV10-3	TRBJ2-7	15	CAISEETGTSYEQYF
TRBV10-3	TRBJ1-2	14	CAISGTGLNYGYTF
TRBV6-5	TRBJ1-1	13	CASSKNRGLPAFF
TRBV25-1	TRBJ1-6	15	CTSSQGWGYDSPLHF
TRBV7-8	TRBJ1-1	15	CASSLVVGPNTEAFF
TRBV19	TRBJ1-5	16	CASSMGRGPGNQPQHF
TRBV5-1	TRBJ2-3	13	CASRRTATDTQYF
TRBV6-1	TRBJ2-1	17	CASSALFFAGLYNEQFF
TRBV6-1	TRBJ1-2	16	CASSEDSGANIYGYTF
TRBV10-3	TRBJ2-1	15	CAISQSGVGYNEQFF
TRBV19	TRBJ2-1	14	CASSKRLTYNEQFF
TRBV5-1	TRBJ2-5	13	CASSLGEQGAQYF
TRBV30	TRBJ1-6	12	CAWGNLTGALHF
TRBV27	TRBJ2-7	15	CASSLVPGATYEQYF
TRBV5-6	TRBJ1-2	14	CASRNRGQSYGYTF
TRBV4-1	TRBJ1-5	16	CASSQDPGESNQPQHF
TRBV19	TRBJ2-5	15	CASSMPGAQKETQYF
TRBV9	TRBJ2-1	12	CASSVISDEQFF
TRBV9	TRBJ2-7	15	CASSVEPGGRAEQYF
TRBV19	TRBJ2-1	11	CASTLDHEQFF
TRBV6-1	TRBJ2-7	12	CASSEQGLEQYF
TRBV4-1	TRBJ1-5	15	CASSQGQGSNQPQHF
TRBV5-1	TRBJ1-4	13	CASSGNYNEKLFF
TRBV7-6	TRBJ2-2	16	CASSPGRSRGTGELFF
TRBV5-4	TRBJ2-2	16	CASSPGTSGRTGELFF
TRBV13	TRBJ2-1	15	CASSLWGQVYNEQFF
TRBV4-1	TRBJ1-5	18	CASSLEGLVGTANQPQHF
TRBV6-5	TRBJ1-1	13	CASSYSQTGEAFF
TRBV11-3	TRBJ2-2	16	CASSLDGTGVGGELFF
TRBV7-9	TRBJ2-1	17	CASSFPRGGGAVDEQFF
TRBV29-1	TRBJ2-7	14	CSVVPQGRLGEQYF
TRBV27	TRBJ1-2	13	CASSFRDANGYTF
TRBV28	TRBJ1-2	15	CATSFGGVRREGYTF
TRBV12-2	TRBJ2-5	17	CASRFPFAGGAQETQYF
TRBV4-3	TRBJ2-7	15	CASSQELAGAYEQYF